This T cell receptor (beta chain) was captured in a study of blood T cell repertoires in COVID-19. V shed 2 bases and J 6 bases; nucleotides not matched to a gene: 1. The CDR3 length is 13 residues. CDR1 SGDLS and CDR2 YYNGEE come from the germline V gene. Sequenced by immunoSEQ multiplex PCR; TCRdb stores in-frame clones only, minus some. Of fewer than 250,000 clones listed, around 90% are singletons. The sequencing sample was made of peripheral blood. The V and J genes are TRBV9 and TRBJ2-7; 11 bases agree with TRBD1. The receptor was isolated from a man aged 25 to 40 with COVID-19, enrolled during active disease. The CDR3: CASSVGTGGEQYF. The CDR3 bases are TGTGCCAGCAGCGTGGGGACAGGGGGCGAGCAGTACTTC.